The present TCR beta chain was sequenced within a study of blood T cell repertoires in COVID-19. Profiling relied on immunoSEQ multiplex PCR, and the TCRdb table lists in-frame clones only, not all of them. Of a few hundred thousand clones detected, 80% to 90% appear once; the ten largest clones hold about 1.9%. This CDR3 has 16 residues. Trimming shortened V by 3 bases and J by 6 bases, and 18 bases separated the two germline ends. CDR1 is MDHEN, CDR2 SYDVKM, per germline. Residents of about two dozen US areas, aged roughly 18 to 89 years, made up the participants. This chain uses TRBV28 with TRBJ2-1; TRBD1 might be the D (5 bases). Material for sequencing was PBMCs or T cells enriched from blood (not recorded which). This receptor was obtained from a woman in her forties or fifties who had recovered from COVID-19. The CDR3 reads CASSFLYRRPSNEQFF. The CDR3 DNA reads TGTGCCAGCAGTTTCCTGTACAGGCGCCCCTCCAATGAGCAGTTCTTC.